Each of the 11 T cell receptor beta chains below was sequenced from the same sample in a study of shared clonotypes between healthy human individuals. Here immunoSEQ multiplex PCR was the method, and the copy in TCRdb shows in-frame clones only, minus some. The data show approximately 1,000,000 clones, with approximately 80% seen just once and more than 0.5% held by the top ten. The source material was memory CD4+ T cells from PBMCs. The subset: CD45RA-negative fraction. The source is a man aged 18 to 30 in good health. Some clones in this sample may be carry-over from other donors' samples.

V usage is TRBV27 and J usage is TRBJ2-2, with TRBD1 as a possible D gene (5 bases). The V end was cut by 5 bases, the J end by 11 bases, with 18 bases between. The CDR3 has 14 amino acids. Germline V lookup: CDR1 MNHEY, CDR2 SMNVEV (reference sequence). The CDR3 region has the DNA TGTGCCAGCAGTCTCACGCCCGACAGTCTCGAGCTGTTTTTT. Translated, it gives CASSLTPDSLELFF.

The genes are TRBV10-2 and TRBJ2-2; D is perhaps TRBD1 (7 bases). V lost 3 bases and J lost 4, with 9 bases in between. Germline V gives CDR1 WSHSY, CDR2 SAAADI. The CDR3 has 14 amino acids. CDR3 bases: TGCGCCAGCAGTGACAGGGGGGCCACCGGGGAGCTGTTTTTT. Translation: CASSDRGATGELFF.

This clone was seen just once. V and J are TRBV5-1 and TRBJ2-1; TRBD2 is a possible D gene (6 bases). The CDR3 has 16 residues. V was cut by 3 bases and J by 0 bases, with 13 bases left in between. Per germline, CDR1 SGHRS and CDR2 YFSETQ. CDR3 region: CASSWIGTVSYNEQFF. In DNA, the CDR3 is TGCGCCAGCAGCTGGATTGGGACTGTCTCCTACAATGAGCAGTTCTTC.

The chain employs TRBV29-1 and TRBJ1-1; 11 bases align to TRBD1. CDR3 length: 14 residues. V shed 4 bases, J shed 7 bases, and the junction held 8 bases outside the gene matches. Germline V CDR1 and CDR2: SQVTM, ANQGSEA. The CDR3 loop reads CSVVRTGGRGEAFF. CDR3 DNA: TGCAGCGTTGTTCGGACAGGGGGCCGCGGTGAAGCTTTCTTT.

This chain joins TRBV7-9 and TRBJ2-6, with TRBD1 as a possible D gene (6 bases). Trimming took 6 bases from V and 0 from J, leaving 12 bases between them. This CDR3 spans 16 amino acids. Per the germline V gene, CDR1 is SEHNR and CDR2 is FQNEAQ (reference sequence). The CDR3, as DNA: TGTGCCAGCAGAGCGACACAGGGCTCTGGGGCCAACGTCCTGACTTTC. It specifies CASRATQGSGANVLTF. Drawing the rest from reference TRBV7-9 and TRBJ2-6, the complete variable domain is DTGVSQNPRHKITKRGQNVTFRCDPISEHNRLYWYRQTLGQGPEFLTYFQNEAQLEKSRLLSDRFSAERPKGSFSTLEIQRTEQGDSAMYLCASRATQGSGANVLTFGAGSRLTVL.

The chain has TRBV7-9 and TRBJ2-3, with unresolved D. Germline V CDR1 and CDR2: SEHNR, FQNEAQ (reference sequence). The CDR3 totals 16 residues. The V end was cut by 5 bases, the J end by 2 bases, with 17 bases between. CDR3 sequence (DNA): TGTGCCAGCAGCGCGGAATCAGACGTGCTCACAGATACGCAGTATTTT. This translates into CASSAESDVLTDTQYF.

V and J are TRBV27 and TRBJ1-5; 9 nucleotides align to TRBD1. Per the germline V gene, CDR1 is MNHEY and CDR2 is SMNVEV (reference sequence). J lost 2 bases, V lost 5 bases, and 13 bases had no gene match. The CDR3 has 18 amino acids. CDR3 DNA sequence: TGTGCCAGCAGTCAGAAGCCCGACAGGGGGGCTGGCAATCAGCCCCAGCATTTT. The encoded protein is CASSQKPDRGAGNQPQHF.

The genes are TRBV7-9 and TRBJ1-1; possibly TRBD1 for D (5 bases). This CDR3 is 14 amino acids long. In germline, CDR1 is SEHNR, CDR2 FQNEAQ (reference sequence). V shed 4 bases and J shed 3 bases, with 12 bases lying between them. For the CDR3, the DNA is TGTGCCAGCAGCTCGGTTGGGGGGGACACTGAAGCTTTCTTT. Its protein product is CASSSVGGDTEAFF.

This clone has a handful of counts. The chain uses TRBV30 and TRBJ2-2, with TRBD2 matching 7 bases. The CDR3 loop spans 14 amino acids. Germline V gene lookup returns CDR1 GTSNPN and CDR2 SVGIG (reference sequence). V lost 2 bases and J lost 3; bases outside the gene matches: 3. The CDR3 loop is CAWSFRGDTGELFF. CDR3 DNA: TGTGCCTGGAGTTTTCGGGGGGACACCGGGGAGCTGTTTTTT.

Remarks on this clone: It may be a read error: a sequence one base away is much more abundant. The chain links TRBV14 to TRBJ2-3; D is ambiguous. Germline V gene lookup returns CDR1 SGHDN and CDR2 FVKESK. Trimming took off 5 bases at V and 1 base at J, with 7 bases between the two ends. The CDR3 spans 13 residues. The CDR3, as DNA: TGTGCCAGCAGCTTCAGAGGCACAGATACGCAGTATTTT. Translation: CASSFRGTDTQYF.

The chain uses TRBV5-4 and TRBJ2-5; D tentatively fits TRBD1 or TRBD2 (5 bases each). Between the trimmed V and J ends, which lost 4 bases and 4 bases, there was a span of 20 bases. CDR1 SGHNT and CDR2 YYREEE come from the germline V gene (reference sequence). This CDR3 spans 16 amino acids. As DNA, the CDR3 is TGTGCCAGCAGCCAAAACGGGGCGGGCCAGGGAGAGACCCAGTACTTC. Residues: CASSQNGAGQGETQYF.